Presented here are 26 T cell receptor beta chains from one specimen sequenced in a study of T cell responses to AZD1222 COVID-19 vaccine (dated by TCRdb to about 2021). Libraries were constructed by the immunoSEQ multiplex PCR assay. TCRdb limited this immuneACCESS table to in-frame rearrangements with V and J called. A share of clones is missing; checked studies link under half to unresolved V genes, and the rest is unexplained. This sample has tens of thousands of clones in its table, and roughly nine tenths of those were observed once. The top ten clonotypes cover about 2.2% of the sample. The time point label corresponds to: baseline before first vaccination. The specimen comprised peripheral blood, sampled on day 0 of AZD1222 vaccination. These receptors all stem from an adult in good health.

The V gene is TRBV2, the J gene TRBJ1-5; D is possibly TRBD1 (6 bases). CDR3 size: 16 residues. Trimming took 4 bases from V and 4 from J, leaving 17 bases between them. Germline loops: CDR1 SNHLY, CDR2 FYNNEI. CDR3 protein: CASSAIQRGRNQPQHF. CDR3 DNA sequence: TGTGCCAGCAGTGCTATACAAAGGGGGAGGAATCAGCCCCAGCATTTT.

The rearrangement links TRBV4-2 to TRBJ1-1; D gene ambiguous. Germline CDR1 reads LGHNA; CDR2 reads YNFKEQ. The CDR3 has 15 amino acids. V gave up 0 bases and J gave up 5 bases, with 13 bases separating them. The CDR3: CASSQDGSLGTEAFF. The CDR3 nucleotides read TGTGCCAGCAGCCAAGATGGCAGCCTTGGAACTGAAGCTTTCTTT.

The chain links TRBV20-1 to TRBJ2-2; 7 nucleotides agree with TRBD1. CDR1 is DFQATT, CDR2 SNEGSKA, per germline (reference sequence). The CDR3 is 15 amino acids. The trim removed 3 bases at V and 7 bases at J, leaving 11 bases unmatched. CDR3 sequence: CSASPMRGPDGELFF. As DNA, the CDR3 is TGCAGTGCTAGTCCGATGAGGGGGCCGGACGGGGAGCTGTTTTTT.

The genes are TRBV2 and TRBJ2-2; D may be TRBD2 (6 bases). From germline, CDR1 is SNHLY and CDR2 FYNNEI. The V gene lost 6 bases and the J gene lost 0 bases, with 11 bases spanning the gap. The CDR3 length is 15 residues. CDR3 amino acids: CASRGGPTNTGELFF. The CDR3 bases are TGTGCCAGCAGGGGGGGACCAACGAACACCGGGGAGCTGTTTTTT.

This clone has only a few counts. The rearrangement uses TRBV7-2 and TRBJ2-2; 11 bases line up with TRBD2. The CDR3 contains 16 residues. V trimming: 3 bases; J trimming: 3 bases; junction bases outside the gene matches: 3. Germline CDR1 is SGHTA and CDR2 is FQGNSA. The CDR3, as DNA: TGTGCCAGCAGCTTGCAACTAGCGGGAGACACCGGGGAGCTGTTTTTT. Encoded protein: CASSLQLAGDTGELFF.

This clone was seen once. The V and J genes are TRBV6-5 and TRBJ2-7; D perhaps matches TRBD2 (5 bases). V was clipped by 2 bases and J by 0 bases, with 11 bases between them. This CDR3 is built from 15 residues. Per the germline V gene, CDR1 is MNHEY and CDR2 is SVGAGI. The DNA of the CDR3 is TGTGCCAGCAGTTACCCCCGGGGAAGCTCCTACGAGCAGTACTTC. It is translated as CASSYPRGSSYEQYF.

This chain uses TRBV25-1 with TRBJ2-6; D remains ambiguous. This CDR3 has 12 amino acids. The germline V gene encodes CDR1 MGHDK and CDR2 SYGVNS. V was clipped by 7 bases and J by 1 base, with 2 bases between them. The CDR3 sequence: CASISGANVLTF. CDR3 nucleotide sequence: TGTGCCAGCATTTCTGGGGCCAACGTCCTGACTTTC.

The rearrangement uses TRBV7-2 and TRBJ1-5; D gene uncertain. CDR3 size: 15 residues. Between the trimmed V and J ends, which lost 1 base and 2 bases, there was a span of 9 bases. Germline loops: CDR1 SGHTA, CDR2 FQGNSA. The CDR3 coding sequence is TGTGCCAGCAGCTTAGGAGGATATCGCAATCAGCCCCAGCATTTT. Translating gives CASSLGGYRNQPQHF. Full variable domain (missing parts from reference TRBV7-2 and TRBJ1-5): GAGVSQSPSNKVTEKGKDVELRCDPISGHTALYWYRQSLGQGLEFLIYFQGNSAPDKSGLPSDRFSAERTGGSVSTLTIQRTQQEDSAVYLCASSLGGYRNQPQHFGDGTRLSIL.

The chain joins TRBV5-1 to TRBJ2-7; TRBD2 agrees at 8 bases. CDR1 and CDR2 from the germline V gene are SGHRS and YFSETQ. V shed 0 bases, J shed 7 bases, and the junction held 12 bases outside the gene matches. The CDR3 runs 16 residues. CDR3 residues: CASSLAILAEPLEQYF. For the CDR3, the DNA is TGCGCCAGCAGCTTGGCAATACTAGCGGAGCCTCTGGAGCAGTACTTC.

The rearrangement joins TRBV30 to TRBJ1-2; D might be TRBD1 (5 bases). Trimming cost V 0 bases and J 3 bases, with 11 bases left between them. The germline V gene encodes CDR1 GTSNPN and CDR2 SVGIG (reference sequence). The CDR3 runs to 14 residues. The CDR3 reads CAWSVPRDDYGYTF. The CDR3 nucleotides read TGTGCCTGGAGTGTCCCCCGGGACGACTATGGCTACACCTTC.

Note on this clone: The sample contains more than one DNA sequence encoding this CDR3. The V call is TRBV7-2, the J call TRBJ1-1; 7 bases fit TRBD1. V shed 5 bases, J shed 5 bases, and the junction held 8 bases outside the gene matches. The CDR3 contains 14 residues. Germline loops: CDR1 SGHTA, CDR2 FQGNSA. CDR3 loop: CASSPQGRRTEAFF. CDR3 coding DNA: TGTGCCAGCAGCCCACAGGGGCGTCGGACTGAAGCTTTCTTT.

This sequence joins TRBV5-1 and TRBJ2-2; 8 nucleotides match TRBD2. CDR1 is SGHRS, CDR2 YFSETQ, per germline. The J segment lost 1 base and the V segment lost 0 bases, leaving 2 bases of the junction unmatched. The CDR3 consists of 16 residues. The CDR3 loop is CASSLETSGNTGELFF. The DNA of the CDR3 is TGCGCCAGCAGCTTGGAAACTAGCGGGAACACCGGGGAGCTGTTTTTT.

V usage is TRBV4-3 and J usage is TRBJ1-3, with D possibly TRBD1 on 6 matching bases. The CDR3 runs to 16 residues. Trimming left V 0 bases short and J 0 bases short, with 9 bases between. Germline assignment: CDR1 LGHNA and CDR2 YSLEER. CDR3: CASSQDRDNSGNTIYF. As DNA, the CDR3 is TGCGCCAGCAGCCAAGATCGGGACAACTCTGGAAACACCATATATTTT.

This sequence joins TRBV4-3 and TRBJ2-7; 12 bases are shared with TRBD2. Germline-derived CDR1 and CDR2 are LGHNA and YSLEER. J lost 0 bases, V lost 1 base, and 1 base had no gene match. This CDR3 has 16 residues. The CDR3 DNA follows: TGCGCCAGCAGCCAAGGACTAGCGGGGGCCTCCTACGAGCAGTACTTC. Translated: CASSQGLAGASYEQYF.

The rearrangement joins TRBV9 to TRBJ2-7; D may be TRBD2 (6 bases). This CDR3 contains 15 residues. CDR1 is SGDLS, CDR2 YYNGEE, per germline. Deletions cut 0 bases from V and 0 bases from J, with 10 bases between. The CDR3 loop is CASSVGGDLSYEQYF. CDR3 nucleotides: TGTGCCAGCAGCGTAGGGGGGGACCTCTCCTACGAGCAGTACTTC.

The rearrangement uses TRBV5-1 and TRBJ2-2; the D gene is possibly TRBD2 (6 bases). Germline assignment: CDR1 SGHRS and CDR2 YFSETQ. The CDR3 sequence is 15 residues long. V lost 6 bases and J lost 5, with 17 bases in between. CDR3: CASTVGGLGTGELFF. Written as DNA, the CDR3 is TGCGCCAGCACCGTAGGAGGGCTGGGGACCGGGGAGCTGTTTTTT.

This sequence joins TRBV5-4 and TRBJ2-1; D is possibly TRBD2 (5 bases). The germline V and J ends were trimmed by 2 bases and 4 bases, with 13 bases remaining between them. Germline CDR1 SGHNT, CDR2 YYREEE (reference sequence). CDR3 length: 15 residues. CDR3 in amino acids: CASSLSGLRYNEQFF. For the CDR3, the DNA is TGTGCCAGCAGCTTATCCGGACTGCGATACAATGAGCAGTTCTTC. Full variable domain (missing parts from reference TRBV5-4 and TRBJ2-1): ETGVTQSPTHLIKTRGQQVTLRCSSQSGHNTVSWYQQALGQGPQFIFQYYREEENGRGNFPPRFSGLQFPNYSSELNVNALELDDSALYLCASSLSGLRYNEQFFGPGTRLTVL.

This chain connects TRBV7-2 to TRBJ2-1; TRBD2 agrees at 13 bases. The CDR3 is made up of 14 amino acids. The V gene end was trimmed by 9 bases and the J gene end by 7 bases; junction bases not matched to a gene: 6. Germline loops: CDR1 SGHTA, CDR2 FQGNSA. DNA for the CDR3: TGTGCCAGTCTACTAGCGGGGGGGCCTAATGAGCAGTTCTTC. Amino acids: CASLLAGGPNEQFF.

This chain uses TRBV29-1 with TRBJ2-3; TRBD1 is a possible D gene (6 bases). Trimming cost V 6 bases and J 1 base, with 17 bases left between them. Germline CDR1 reads SQVTM; CDR2 reads ANQGSEA. This CDR3 comprises 15 residues. In DNA form, the CDR3 reads TGCAGCGTACGGGACACCCCAGGGGGCACAGATACGCAGTATTTT. This translates into CSVRDTPGGTDTQYF.

V is TRBV11-2 and J is TRBJ1-1; 11 bases line up with TRBD1. Germline CDR1 reads SGHAT; CDR2 reads FQNNGV. Losses at the gene ends were 5 bases for V and 6 bases for J; bases not matched to a gene: 8. CDR3 size: 15 residues. CDR3 loop: CASSHSGTGGAEAFF. In nucleotides, the CDR3 is TGTGCCAGCAGCCATTCCGGGACAGGGGGAGCTGAAGCTTTCTTT. The full variable domain, its missing parts supplied by reference TRBV11-2 and TRBJ1-1, is EAGVAQSPRYKIIEKRQSVAFWCNPISGHATLYWYQQILGQGPKLLIQFQNNGVVDDSQLPKDRFSAERLKGVDSTLKIQPAKLEDSAVYLCASSHSGTGGAEAFFGQGTRLTVV.

The chain is built from TRBV3-1 (or the pseudogene TRBV3-2) and TRBJ2-1, with 9 bases lining up with TRBD1. This CDR3 contains 16 residues. V trimming: 4 bases; J trimming: 0 bases; junction bases outside the gene matches: 4. CDR1 LGHDT and CDR2 YNNKEL come from the germline V gene (reference sequence). The CDR3: CASSLGQGRSYNEQFF. CDR3 coding DNA: TGTGCCAGCAGCCTCGGACAGGGGCGCTCCTACAATGAGCAGTTCTTC.

Points on this clone: This sample includes further DNA sequences coding for the same CDR3. The chain has TRBV11-2 and TRBJ1-5; no clear D. The CDR3 loop spans 14 amino acids. V lost 0 bases to trimming and J lost 5 bases, with 8 bases between them. Germline V gives CDR1 SGHAT, CDR2 FQNNGV. The CDR3 nucleotides read TGTGCCAGCAGCTTAGATGGAAGGGATCAGCCCCAGCATTTT. It encodes CASSLDGRDQPQHF.

The V call is TRBV3-1 (or the pseudogene TRBV3-2), the J call TRBJ1-3; 7 positions match TRBD1. J was trimmed by 0 bases and V by 2 bases; bases with no gene match: 4. Germline V lookup: CDR1 LGHDT, CDR2 YNNKEL (reference sequence). This CDR3 has 16 amino acids. DNA for the CDR3: TGTGCCAGCAGCCAATGGACAGGCTTCTCTGGAAACACCATATATTTT. It codes for CASSQWTGFSGNTIYF.

This chain links TRBV6-5 with TRBJ2-2, with D tentatively TRBD1 (5 bases). The CDR3 loop spans 14 amino acids. V lost 5 bases and J lost 1, with 8 bases in between. CDR1 MNHEY and CDR2 SVGAGI come from the germline V gene. CDR3 sequence (DNA): TGTGCCAGCAGTCCTCAGGGGAACACCGGGGAGCTGTTTTTT. Translated, it gives CASSPQGNTGELFF.

The V gene is TRBV6-2 or TRBV6-3, the J gene TRBJ1-2; no firm D call. The ends were cut back, 2 bases at V and 4 bases at J, with 17 bases in the middle. There are 16 residues in the CDR3. Germline loops: CDR1 MNHEY, CDR2 SVGEGT. The CDR3 is CASSYRQEEITYGYTF. DNA for the CDR3: TGTGCCAGCAGTTACAGGCAGGAAGAAATTACCTATGGCTACACCTTC.

J is TRBJ1-1 and V is TRBV5-5, with a possible D match to TRBD1 (6 bases). The CDR3 runs 15 residues. Germline lookup yields CDR1 SGHKS and CDR2 YYEKEE (reference sequence). Trimming shortened V by 0 bases and J by 4 bases, and 13 bases separated the two germline ends. The CDR3 sequence: CASSLDGGAGTEAFF. As DNA, the CDR3 is TGTGCCAGCAGCTTGGATGGGGGGGCGGGCACTGAAGCTTTCTTT.